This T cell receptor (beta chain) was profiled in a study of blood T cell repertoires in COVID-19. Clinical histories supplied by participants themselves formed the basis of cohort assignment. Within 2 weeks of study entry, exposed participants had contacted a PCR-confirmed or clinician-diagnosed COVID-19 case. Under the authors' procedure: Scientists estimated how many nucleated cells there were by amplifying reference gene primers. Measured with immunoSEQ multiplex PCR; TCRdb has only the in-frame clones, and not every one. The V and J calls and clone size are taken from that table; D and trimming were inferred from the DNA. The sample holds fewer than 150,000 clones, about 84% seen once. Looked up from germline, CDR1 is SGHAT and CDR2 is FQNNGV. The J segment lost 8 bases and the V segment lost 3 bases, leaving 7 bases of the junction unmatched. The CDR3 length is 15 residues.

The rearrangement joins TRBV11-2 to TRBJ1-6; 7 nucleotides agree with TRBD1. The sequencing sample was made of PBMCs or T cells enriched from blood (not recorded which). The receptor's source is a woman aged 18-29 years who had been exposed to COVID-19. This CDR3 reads CASSLVQGVYSPLHF. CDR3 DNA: TGTGCCAGCAGCTTGGTGCAGGGGGTCTATTCACCCCTCCACTTT.